This T cell receptor beta chain was profiled in a study of blood T cell repertoires in COVID-19. Turning to the study itself: T cells, B-cell-depleted T cells, or PBMCs supplied cDNA or gDNA.

Per the original data handling: Estimates of nucleated cell counts were drawn from the amplification of reference gene primers. Assay used: immunoSEQ multiplex PCR; TCRdb lists only in-frame clones, some missing. V and J calls and clone size are those listed in that table; D and trimming were worked out from the DNA. The data show just over 200,000 clones, 60% to 85% seen once. Losses at the gene ends were 3 bases for V and 3 bases for J; bases not matched to a gene: 0. This CDR3 is 14 amino acids long. Germline assignment: CDR1 KGHSH and CDR2 LQKENI. The clonotype was recovered from an older woman with acute or convalescent COVID-19. The sample comprised peripheral blood. The V call is TRBV18, the J call TRBJ2-1; TRBD1 aligns across 9 bases. CDR3 coding DNA: TGTGCCAGCTCACCGACAGGGGGCTACAATGAGCAGTTCTTC. Translation gives CASSPTGGYNEQFF. Variable domain in full (rest from reference TRBV18 and TRBJ2-1): NAGVMQNPRHLVRRRGQEARLRCSPMKGHSHVYWYRQLPEEGLKFMVYLQKENIIDESGMPKERFSAEFPKEGPSILRIQQVVRGDSAAYFCASSPTGGYNEQFFGPGTRLTVL.